This is a list of T cell receptor beta chains from one sample in a study of vaccination and CD4 T cells after COVID-19. TCRdb reprocessed the PCR reads with MiXCR, giving one entry per CDR3 protein. The repertoire includes around 26,000 distinct CDR3 sequences, 62% of them detected once, and under 9% sits in the top ten. For these TCRs, the target antigens are not known. Sequencing used CD4+ T cells from blood, cultured in vitro. The receptors here all came from a human donor who had recovered from COVID-19. Both conserved end residues are trimmed from each CDR3.

>TRBJ2-7|15|TRBV27
ASSSAIPGHNLYEQY
>TRBJ1-2|11|TRBV23-1
ASSLLSLHGYT
>TRBJ2-5|12|TRBV7-2
ASSVRTSVETQY
>TRBJ1-2|11|TRBV12-3/TRBV12-4
ASSYETNYGYT
>TRBJ2-2|11|TRBV11-3
ASSPGGAGELF
>TRBJ1-3|12|TRBV28
ASSRTVSGNTIY
>TRBJ1-1|11|TRBV6-1
ASREGGYTEAF
>TRBJ1-3|13|TRBV6-1
ASTQSGRTGNTIY
>TRBJ2-7|11|TRBV29-1
SVEQGQGEEQY
>TRBJ1-5|12|TRBV24-1
ATSEGGLRPPQH
>TRBJ2-1|9|TRBV6-2/TRBV6-3
ASSHGGEQF